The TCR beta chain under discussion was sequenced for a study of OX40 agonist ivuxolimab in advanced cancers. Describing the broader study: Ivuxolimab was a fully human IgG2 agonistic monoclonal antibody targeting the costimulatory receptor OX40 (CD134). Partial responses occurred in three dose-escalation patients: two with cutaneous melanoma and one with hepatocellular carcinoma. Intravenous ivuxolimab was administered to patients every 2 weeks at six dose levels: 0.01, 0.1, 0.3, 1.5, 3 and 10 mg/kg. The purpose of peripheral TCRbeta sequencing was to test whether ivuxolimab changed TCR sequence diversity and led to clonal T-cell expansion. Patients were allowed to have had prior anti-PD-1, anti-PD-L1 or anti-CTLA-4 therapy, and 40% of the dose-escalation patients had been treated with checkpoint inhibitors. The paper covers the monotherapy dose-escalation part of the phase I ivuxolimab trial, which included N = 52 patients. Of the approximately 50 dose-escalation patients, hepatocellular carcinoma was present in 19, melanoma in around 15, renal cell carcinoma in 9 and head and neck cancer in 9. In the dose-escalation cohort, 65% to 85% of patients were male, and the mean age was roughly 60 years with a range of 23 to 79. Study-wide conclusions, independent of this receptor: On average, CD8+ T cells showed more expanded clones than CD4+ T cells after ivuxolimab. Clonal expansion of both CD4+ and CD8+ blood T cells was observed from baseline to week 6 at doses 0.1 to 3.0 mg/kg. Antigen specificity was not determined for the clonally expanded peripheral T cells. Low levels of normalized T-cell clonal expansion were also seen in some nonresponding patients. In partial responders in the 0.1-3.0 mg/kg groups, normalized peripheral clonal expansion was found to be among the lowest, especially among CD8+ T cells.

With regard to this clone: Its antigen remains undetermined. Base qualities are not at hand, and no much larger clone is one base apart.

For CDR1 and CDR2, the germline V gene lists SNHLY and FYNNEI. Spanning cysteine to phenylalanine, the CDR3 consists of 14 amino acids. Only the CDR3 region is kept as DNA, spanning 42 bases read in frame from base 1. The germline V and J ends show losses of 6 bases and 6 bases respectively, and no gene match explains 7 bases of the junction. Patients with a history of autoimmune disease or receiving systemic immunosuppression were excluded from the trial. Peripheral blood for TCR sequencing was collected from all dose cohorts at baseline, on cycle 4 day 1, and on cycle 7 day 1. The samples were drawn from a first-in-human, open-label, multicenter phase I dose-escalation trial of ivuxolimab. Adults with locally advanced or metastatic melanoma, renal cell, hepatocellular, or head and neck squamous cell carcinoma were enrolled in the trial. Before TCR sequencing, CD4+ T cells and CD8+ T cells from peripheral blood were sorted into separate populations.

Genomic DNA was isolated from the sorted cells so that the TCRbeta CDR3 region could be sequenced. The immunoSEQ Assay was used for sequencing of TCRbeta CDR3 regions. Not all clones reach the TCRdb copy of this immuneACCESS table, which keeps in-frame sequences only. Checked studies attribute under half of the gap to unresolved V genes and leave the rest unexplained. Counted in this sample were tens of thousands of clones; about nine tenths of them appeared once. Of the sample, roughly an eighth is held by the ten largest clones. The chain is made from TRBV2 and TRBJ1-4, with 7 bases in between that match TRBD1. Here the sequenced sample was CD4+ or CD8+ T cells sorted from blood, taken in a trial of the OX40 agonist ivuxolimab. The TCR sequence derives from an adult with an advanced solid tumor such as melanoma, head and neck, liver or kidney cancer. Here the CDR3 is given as CASSRQGLYEKLFF. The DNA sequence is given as TGTGCCAGCAGCCGACAGGGCCTTTATGAAAAACTGTTTTTT.